Presented here are 14 T cell receptor beta chains from one specimen sequenced in a study of T cell repertoires in cytomegalovirus infection. TCRdb processed the reads anew with MiXCR; each CDR3 protein has one entry. The profile covers under 800,000 distinct CDR3 sequences, with roughly a quarter appearing a single time and 6.5% to 10% taken by the ten largest. The sample taken for sequencing was CD8+ T cells from PBMCs. The receptors stem from a human donor in good health (CMV status not recorded). Some clones in this sample may be carry-over from other donors' samples.

The chain combines TRBV20-1 with TRBJ1-1; D remains ambiguous. There are 12 residues in the CDR3. V gave up 4 bases and J gave up 2 bases, with 8 bases separating them. Germline-derived CDR1 and CDR2 are DFQATT and SNEGSKA (reference sequence). This chain's CDR3 is CSAKSVNTEAFF. CDR3 bases: TGCAGTGCTAAGTCAGTTAACACTGAAGCTTTCTTT.

The chain carries TRBV29-1 and TRBJ2-3, with 7 bases matching TRBD1. V shed 7 bases and J 4 bases; nucleotides not matched to a gene: 14. CDR1 SQVTM and CDR2 ANQGSEA come from the germline V gene. This CDR3 is built from 15 residues. CDR3 in DNA: TGCAGCGCGAACGGCAGACAGGGTGACTCAGATACGCAGTATTTT. Protein: CSANGRQGDSDTQYF.

The chain recombines TRBV29-1 with TRBJ2-7; D gene ambiguous. From germline, CDR1 is SQVTM and CDR2 ANQGSEA. This CDR3 has 13 amino acids. V was clipped by 5 bases and J by 4 bases, with 15 bases between them. CDR3 DNA sequence: TGCAGCGTTCAATTAGGGTTTAAGTACGAGCAGTACTTC. This sequence encodes CSVQLGFKYEQYF.

This clonotype was recorded a few times. The V call is TRBV6-1, the J call TRBJ2-2; maybe TRBD2 (5 bases). This CDR3 contains 15 residues. Germline V gene data show CDR1 as MNHNS and CDR2 as SASEGT. V was cut by 3 bases and J by 4 bases, with 12 bases left in between. The CDR3 bases are TGTGCCAGCAGTGAGGGAGTGGTGGCCACCGGGGAGCTGTTTTTT. This codes for CASSEGVVATGELFF.

This clonotype occurred many times. The CDR3 sequence is CASSLATGQHEQFF. The CDR3 region has the DNA TGTGCCAGCAGCTTAGCGACGGGGCAGCATGAGCAGTTCTTC. The chain employs TRBV7-6 and TRBJ2-1; either TRBD1 or TRBD2 may fit D (5 bases each). With 0 bases removed from V and 8 bases from J, the gap between germline ends came to 11 bases. This CDR3 has 14 amino acids. Germline V CDR1 and CDR2: SGHVS, FNYEAQ. The variable domain in full, with the rest retrieved from reference TRBV7-6 and TRBJ2-1, is GAGVSQSPRYKVTKRGQDVALRCDPISGHVSLYWYRQALGQGPEFLTYFNYEAQQDKSGLPNDRFSAERPEGSISTLTIQRTEQRDSAMYRCASSLATGQHEQFFGPGTRLTVL.

This clonotype showed up just a few times. The rearrangement links TRBV10-2 to TRBJ2-1; D could derive from TRBD1 or TRBD2 (5 bases each). The length of the CDR3 is 12 residues. With 3 bases removed from V and 9 bases from J, the gap between germline ends came to 9 bases. Germline CDR1 is WSHSY and CDR2 is SAAADI. Here the CDR3 reads CASSERGREQFF. The DNA for the CDR3 is TGCGCCAGCAGTGAAAGGGGACGTGAGCAGTTCTTC.

The table lists this clonotype with a few counts. The V call is TRBV7-6, the J call TRBJ1-1; D gene unclear. CDR1 is SGHVS, CDR2 FNYEAQ, per germline. The CDR3 is made up of 14 amino acids. Trimming pared 5 bases from V and 1 base from J, leaving 11 bases between. The CDR3 DNA follows: TGTGCCAGCAGCCCCGCGACGGGGAACACTGAAGCTTTCTTT. Encoded protein: CASSPATGNTEAFF.

A few counts support this clonotype. In DNA form, the CDR3 reads TGTGCTAGTGGTTTCGTACTAGCGGGGGCCCCCTACAATGAGCAGTTCTTC. Amino acids: CASGFVLAGAPYNEQFF. The chain joins TRBV12-5 to TRBJ2-1, with TRBD2 identical over 11 bases. The V gene's germline CDR1 is LGHNT and CDR2 FRNRAP. CDR3 length: 17 residues. The trim removed 3 bases at V and 2 bases at J, leaving 6 bases unmatched.

The chain joins TRBV20-1 to TRBJ2-1; 9 bases line up with TRBD1. Germline loops: CDR1 DFQATT, CDR2 SNEGSKA (reference sequence). The CDR3 totals 12 residues. Trimming cost V 4 bases and J 9 bases; bases outside gene matches: 4. The CDR3 nucleotides read TGCAGTGCTAATACAGGGGGCACTGAGCAGTTCTTC. Amino acid sequence: CSANTGGTEQFF.

The V call is TRBV6-2 or TRBV6-3, the J call TRBJ2-1; 7 bases are shared with TRBD2. J lost 6 bases, V lost 8 bases, and 13 bases had no gene match. The CDR3 is 15 residues long. In germline, CDR1 is MNHEY, CDR2 SVGEGT. CDR3 nucleotide sequence: TGTGCCAGCTCGCCGCTGGCGGGAGCACGCAATGAGCAGTTCTTC. As protein: CASSPLAGARNEQFF.

This clonotype was picked up many times. The chain joins TRBV7-9 to TRBJ2-7, with TRBD1 matching 8 bases. Germline lookup yields CDR1 SEHNR and CDR2 FQNEAQ (reference sequence). V was clipped by 4 bases and J by 6 bases; unmatched bases: 8. The CDR3 is 14 residues long. DNA for the CDR3: TGTGCCAGCAGCTCGTCGACAGGGGCTGGCGAGCAGTACGTC. This gives the protein CASSSSTGAGEQYV.

The chain joins TRBV29-1 to TRBJ2-1; a weak D match, TRBD2 (5 bases). In germline, CDR1 is SQVTM, CDR2 ANQGSEA. The CDR3 totals 11 residues. V dropped 2 bases and J dropped 12 bases, with 11 bases sitting between them. The CDR3 region is CSVETREGQFF. DNA of the CDR3: TGCAGCGTTGAAACCCGGGAAGGGCAGTTCTTC.

Many counts were recorded for this clonotype. The DNA of the CDR3 is TGTGCCAGCAGCTTCCAAGGGGGCGGGCAGCCCCAGCATTTT. This encodes CASSFQGGGQPQHF. The chain couples TRBV7-9 to TRBJ1-5, with 7 nucleotides matching TRBD1. CDR1 is SEHNR, CDR2 FQNEAQ, per germline (reference sequence). The CDR3 is made up of 14 amino acids. J lost 7 bases, V lost 3 bases, and 6 bases had no gene match.

As to this clonotype: Possible read error: a much larger clone is one base away. The J gene is TRBJ1-6, the V gene TRBV28; D may be TRBD1 (5 bases). CDR1 is MDHEN, CDR2 SYDVKM, per germline. The CDR3 has 15 amino acids. Trimming stripped 3 bases from V and 12 bases from J, with 18 bases between. Written as DNA, the CDR3 is TGTGCCAGCAGTTTTACCCAGGGTAGGGATTTACCCCTCCACTTT. Its translation: CASSFTQGRDLPLHF.